The entry that follows covers one TCR beta chain sequence. The source of the sample is a study of cytomegalovirus exposure and HLA in healthy donors. The CDR3 is 15 amino acids. Per the germline V gene, CDR1 is SGHKS and CDR2 is YYEKEE (reference sequence). V gave up 4 bases and J gave up 6 bases; unmatched junction bases: 12. Amplification used 60 Vbeta primers and 13 Jbeta primers. Clones were read by immunoSEQ multiplex PCR, and TCRdb kept only the in-frame ones, dropping some. The profile shows about 190,000 clones, 70% to 75% of them singletons. The sample comprised PBMCs. The chain has TRBV5-5 and TRBJ1-1; 7 bases are shared with TRBD1. This TCR was sampled from a woman aged 25 to 45 in good health and CMV-seropositive. CDR3 DNA sequence: TGTGCCAGCAGCGTACAGGGGCCGGTTAGTGCTGAAGCTTTCTTT. Encoded protein: CASSVQGPVSAEAFF.